This T cell receptor beta chain comes out of a study of blood T cell repertoires in COVID-19. V was clipped by 4 bases and J by 1 base; unmatched bases: 3. Germline V gene sequence: CDR1 SQVTM, CDR2 ANQGSEA. The CDR3 runs to 14 residues. The assay was immunoSEQ multiplex PCR, and TCRdb's table has in-frame clones only and misses some. The sample yields around 64,000 clones, around 65% seen once. The sequenced sample consisted of PBMCs or T cells enriched from blood (not recorded which). The origin of this receptor is a woman in her sixties who had been exposed to COVID-19. The V call is TRBV29-1, the J call TRBJ2-7; 11 positions match TRBD1. The CDR3, as DNA: TGCAGCGTTGCGGACAGGGGGCGATCCTACGAGCAGTACTTC. This encodes CSVADRGRSYEQYF.